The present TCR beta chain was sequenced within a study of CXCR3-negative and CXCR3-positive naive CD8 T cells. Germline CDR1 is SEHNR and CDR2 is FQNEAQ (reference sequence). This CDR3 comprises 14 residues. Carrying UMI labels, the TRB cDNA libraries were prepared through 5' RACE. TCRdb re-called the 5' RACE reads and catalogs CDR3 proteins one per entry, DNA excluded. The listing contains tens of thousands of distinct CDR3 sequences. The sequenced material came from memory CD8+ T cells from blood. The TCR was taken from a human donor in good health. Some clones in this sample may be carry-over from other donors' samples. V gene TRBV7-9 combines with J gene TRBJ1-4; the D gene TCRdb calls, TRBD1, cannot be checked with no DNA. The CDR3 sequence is CASSAPGGNEKLFF.